This TCR beta chain was found in a study of blood T cell repertoires in COVID-19. The CDR3 contains 13 residues. Germline V gene lookup returns CDR1 SGHAT and CDR2 FQNNGV. V was trimmed by 7 bases and J by 0 bases, leaving 9 bases between them. Produced via immunoSEQ multiplex PCR; TCRdb's table is partial and in-frame only. The table lists more than 400,000 clones, around 87% of them singletons. The TCR was taken from a woman under 30 who had recovered from COVID-19. The chain combines TRBV11-2 with TRBJ1-1; D unclear. Sequenced input: PBMCs or T cells enriched from blood (not recorded which). The CDR3 protein is CASNGRLNTEAFF. The CDR3 DNA sequence: TGTGCCAGCAACGGCAGGTTGAACACTGAAGCTTTCTTT.